Following are 17 T cell receptor beta chains from one sample sequenced in a study of shared clonotypes between healthy human individuals. Naive CD8 cells comprised CD45RO-negative, CCR7-positively selected cells, excluding terminally differentiated effector memory CD45RA+ cells. Assay: immunoSEQ multiplex PCR; the TCRdb copy retains only in-frame clones and omits some. This sample has millions of clones, with 85% to 95% found just once. Source material: naive CD8+ T cells from PBMCs. These TCRs come from a man aged 18 to 29 in good health. Some clones in this sample may be carry-over from other donors' samples.

Points on this clone: Other DNA sequences in this sample translate to the same CDR3. V is TRBV7-9 and J is TRBJ1-1; the D gene is possibly TRBD1 (6 bases). In germline, CDR1 is SEHNR, CDR2 FQNEAQ (reference sequence). Trimming stripped 1 base from V and 1 base from J, with 7 bases between. The CDR3 sequence is 14 residues long. The DNA of the CDR3 is TGTGCCAGCAGCTTAGTAGGGGGGAACACTGAAGCTTTCTTT. It specifies CASSLVGGNTEAFF.

In nucleotides, the CDR3 is TGCGCCAGCAGCTTGGTGTATGGGGGGCGAAACACTGAAGCTTTCTTT. It specifies CASSLVYGGRNTEAFF. The chain uses TRBV5-1 and TRBJ1-1, with D possibly matching TRBD1 (6 bases). Trimming took off 0 bases at V and 2 bases at J, with 14 bases between the two ends. Germline lookup yields CDR1 SGHRS and CDR2 YFSETQ. The CDR3 spans 16 residues. Full variable domain (rest looked up from reference TRBV5-1 and TRBJ1-1): KAGVTQTPRYLIKTRGQQVTLSCSPISGHRSVSWYQQTPGQGLQFLFEYFSETQRNKGNFPGRFSGRQFSNSRSEMNVSTLELGDSALYLCASSLVYGGRNTEAFFGQGTRLTVV.

The V gene is TRBV11-2, the J gene TRBJ2-7, with 9 bases matching TRBD1. Germline CDR1 SGHAT, CDR2 FQNNGV. The CDR3 is 13 residues long. J lost 4 bases, V lost 3 bases, and 1 base had no gene match. The CDR3 DNA reads as TGTGCCAGCAGCTTCGACAGGGGGTACGAGCAGTACTTC. Amino acid sequence: CASSFDRGYEQYF.

The chain couples TRBV5-4 to TRBJ2-2, with D possibly being TRBD1 (5 bases). This CDR3 comprises 13 residues. Per the germline V gene, CDR1 is SGHNT and CDR2 is YYREEE (reference sequence). Trimming took off 10 bases at V and 4 bases at J, with 14 bases between the two ends. The CDR3 DNA reads as TGTGCCGCCCTAGGGGCTAGCACCGGGGAGCTGTTTTTT. Amino acids: CAALGASTGELFF.

The chain combines TRBV14 with TRBJ2-1, with TRBD2 matching 11 bases. The V segment lost 3 bases and the J segment 6 bases; nucleotides outside the gene matches: 4. This CDR3 region has 15 residues. The V gene's germline CDR1 is SGHDN and CDR2 FVKESK. As DNA, the CDR3 is TGTGCCAGCAGCCATAGCGGGAGGGCCCTCAATGAGCAGTTCTTC. It is translated as CASSHSGRALNEQFF.

Only a few counts were recorded for this clone. This chain links TRBV7-9 with TRBJ1-2; D is uncertain. There are 9 residues in the CDR3. Germline V gene lookup returns CDR1 SEHNR and CDR2 FQNEAQ (reference sequence). V was pared by 10 bases and J by 6 bases, with 6 bases between. CDR3 region: CATTDGYTF. CDR3 DNA sequence: TGTGCCACCACAGATGGCTACACCTTC. The full variable domain, in which reference TRBV7-9 and TRBJ1-2 provide the parts outside the CDR3, is DTGVSQNPRHKITKRGQNVTFRCDPISEHNRLYWYRQTLGQGPEFLTYFQNEAQLEKSRLLSDRFSAERPKGSFSTLEIQRTEQGDSAMYLCATTDGYTFGSGTRLTVV.

The genes are TRBV5-5 and TRBJ2-7; 7 nucleotides agree with TRBD1. Per germline, CDR1 SGHKS and CDR2 YYEKEE (reference sequence). The CDR3 is 15 residues long. Trimming took 0 bases from V and 6 from J; bases not matched to a gene: 9. CDR3 in DNA: TGTGCCAGCAGCTTGGTAGGGGGCGCTGGATCCGAGCAGTACTTC. Its protein product is CASSLVGGAGSEQYF.

This chain uses TRBV27 with TRBJ2-7; D is tentatively TRBD1 or TRBD2 (5 bases each). CDR3 size: 14 residues. The V and J ends lost 4 bases and 5 bases respectively, with 15 bases between them. Looked up from germline, CDR1 is MNHEY and CDR2 is SMNVEV (reference sequence). The CDR3 DNA reads TGTGCCAGCAGTTGGGACCGCTTCGGAAACGAGCAGTACTTC. It codes for CASSWDRFGNEQYF.

V and J are TRBV4-1 and TRBJ2-1; 10 bases align to TRBD2. Germline-derived CDR1 and CDR2 are MGHRA and YSYEKL. The V segment lost 3 bases and the J segment 3 bases; nucleotides outside the gene matches: 8. CDR3 length equals 17 residues. The CDR3 DNA reads as TGCGCCAGCAGCCACGCCCCTAGCGGGAGAAACTACAATGAGCAGTTCTTC. Translation gives CASSHAPSGRNYNEQFF.

About this clone: This same CDR3 is encoded by further DNA sequences in the sample. This chain uses TRBV11-2 with TRBJ2-5, with 12 bases aligning to TRBD2. The junction had 2 bases not matched to a gene; V was cut back by 6 bases and J by 0 bases. This CDR3 is 15 amino acids long. The germline V gene has CDR1 SGHAT and CDR2 FQNNGV. CDR3 loop: CASRWTSGNQETQYF. In nucleotides, the CDR3 is TGTGCCAGCAGATGGACTAGCGGGAACCAAGAGACCCAGTACTTC.

V is TRBV5-4 and J is TRBJ2-1; TRBD1 is a possible D gene (5 bases). Germline V gene data show CDR1 as SGHNT and CDR2 as YYREEE (reference sequence). V shed 4 bases and J shed 6 bases, with 17 bases lying between them. The CDR3 covers 15 residues. CDR3 in DNA: TGTGCCAGCAGCCCGAACTGGGGCCCGTTCAATGAGCAGTTCTTC. It encodes CASSPNWGPFNEQFF.

V gene TRBV19 combines with J gene TRBJ2-7, with D unclear. V lost 1 base to trimming and J lost 8 bases, with 18 bases between them. CDR3 length equals 15 residues. Germline V gene data show CDR1 as LNHDA and CDR2 as SQIVND (reference sequence). CDR3 DNA sequence: TGTGCCAGTAGTATAGGGAGCTTTGGTTACCCTCAGCAGTACTTC. Amino acid sequence: CASSIGSFGYPQQYF.

J is TRBJ2-7 and V is TRBV11-2; TRBD1 matches 9 bases. Looked up from germline, CDR1 is SGHAT and CDR2 is FQNNGV. This CDR3 has 14 residues. With 5 bases clipped from V and 2 bases from J, the junction kept 4 bases outside the gene matches. CDR3 sequence (DNA): TGTGCCAGCAGCAGACGGGACAGGGCCTACGAGCAGTACTTC. It codes for CASSRRDRAYEQYF.

This clone appeared a single time. Because it lacks the conserved phenylalanine or tryptophan at the end, this CDR3 is likely a read error. The DNA is omitted, as the CDR3 cannot be located on it reliably, and the CDR3 follows TCRdb's listing. The chain recombines TRBV28 with TRBJ1-1; TRBD1 was called by the table and not checked on the DNA. Germline V gives CDR1 MDHEN, CDR2 SYDVKM. The CDR3 spans 13 amino acids, including both terminal residues. The CDR3: CASSSDRGRTPLS.

The chain is built from TRBV7-3 and TRBJ2-7, with 7 positions matching TRBD2. Germline V gene data show CDR1 as SGHTA and CDR2 as FQGTGA. Trimming removed 1 base from V and 7 bases from J; junction bases left unmatched: 10. This CDR3 is 15 amino acids long. CDR3 sequence: CASSLSLAGAREQYF. CDR3 nucleotides: TGTGCCAGCAGCTTAAGTCTCGCGGGAGCTCGAGAGCAGTACTTC.

This clone came up once. The V call is TRBV4-1, the J call TRBJ2-2; TRBD1 matches at 7 bases. J gave up 2 bases and V 8 bases, and 11 bases lay outside the gene matches. Per the germline V gene, CDR1 is MGHRA and CDR2 is YSYEKL. CDR3 length: 16 residues. The CDR3 DNA is TGCGCCAGCGAAGACAGGGTAGGGTCTAACACCGGGGAGCTGTTTTTT. This gives the protein CASEDRVGSNTGELFF.

The chain is built from TRBV13 and TRBJ2-7, with D possibly TRBD2 on 5 matching bases. Germline V gene lookup returns CDR1 PRHDT and CDR2 FYEKMQ (reference sequence). V was cut by 4 bases and J by 4 bases, with 17 bases left in between. The CDR3 runs to 15 residues. CDR3 loop: CASSSSGAEQYEQYF. The CDR3 bases are TGTGCCAGCAGCTCCTCCGGAGCGGAGCAGTACGAGCAGTACTTC.